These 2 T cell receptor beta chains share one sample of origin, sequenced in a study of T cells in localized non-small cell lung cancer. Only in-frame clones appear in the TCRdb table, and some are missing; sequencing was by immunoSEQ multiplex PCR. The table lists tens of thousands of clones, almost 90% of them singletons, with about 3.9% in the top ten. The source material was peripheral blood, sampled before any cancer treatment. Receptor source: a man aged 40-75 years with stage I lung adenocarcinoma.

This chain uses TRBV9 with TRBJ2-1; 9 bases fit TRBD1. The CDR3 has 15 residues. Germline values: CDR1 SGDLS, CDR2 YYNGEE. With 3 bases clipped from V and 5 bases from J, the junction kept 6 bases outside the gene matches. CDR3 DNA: TGTGCCAGCAGCGCTCCGGGACAGGGTGACAATGAGCAGTTCTTC. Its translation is CASSAPGQGDNEQFF.

CDR3 loop: CASSVGGRARNSPLHF. CDR3 in DNA: TGTGCCAGCAGCGTAGGTGGCAGGGCGCGGAATTCACCCCTCCACTTT. This chain uses TRBV9 with TRBJ1-6; the D gene is possibly TRBD1 (5 bases). The length of the CDR3 is 16 residues. Germline-derived CDR1 and CDR2 are SGDLS and YYNGEE. Trimming took 0 bases from V and 7 from J, leaving 14 bases between them.